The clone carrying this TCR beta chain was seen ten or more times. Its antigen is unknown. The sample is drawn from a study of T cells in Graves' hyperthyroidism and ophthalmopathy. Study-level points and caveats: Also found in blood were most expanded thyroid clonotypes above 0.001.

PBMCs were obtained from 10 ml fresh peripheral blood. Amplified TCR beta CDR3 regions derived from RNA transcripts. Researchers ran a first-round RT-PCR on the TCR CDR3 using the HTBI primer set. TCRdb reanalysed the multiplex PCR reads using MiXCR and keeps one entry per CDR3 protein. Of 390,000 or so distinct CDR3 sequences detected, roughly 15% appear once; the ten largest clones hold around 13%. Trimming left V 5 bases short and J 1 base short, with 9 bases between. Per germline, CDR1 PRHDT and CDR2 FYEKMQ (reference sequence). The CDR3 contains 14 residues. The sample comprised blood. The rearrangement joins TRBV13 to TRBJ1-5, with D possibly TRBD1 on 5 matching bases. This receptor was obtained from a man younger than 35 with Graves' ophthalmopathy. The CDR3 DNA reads TGTGCCAGCAGCCGCCGGGACAGCAATCAGCCCCAGCATTTT. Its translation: CASSRRDSNQPQHF.